This T cell receptor beta chain was identified during a study of cytomegalovirus exposure and HLA in healthy donors. Germline CDR1 is MGHRA and CDR2 is YSYEKL. Unmatched junction bases numbered 4, after V lost 6 bases and J lost 2 bases. There are 15 residues in the CDR3. Primers: 60 Vbeta forward and 13 Jbeta reverse. Clones were sequenced by immunoSEQ multiplex PCR, and TCRdb holds only the in-frame ones, with some missing. The table has around 98,000 clones, around 68% seen once. The specimen sequenced was PBMCs. The receptor was derived from a man between 45 and 60 years old in good health and CMV-seronegative. The rearrangement links TRBV4-1 to TRBJ2-3, with 11 positions matching TRBD1. The CDR3 region is CASRPGQGATDTQYF. The CDR3 DNA reads TGCGCCAGCAGACCCGGACAGGGGGCCACAGATACGCAGTATTTT.